These 8 T cell receptor beta chains share one sample of origin, sequenced in a study of CD8 T cells in ankylosing spondylitis. Each CDR3 protein gets one entry after TCRdb re-called the 5' RACE reads with MiXCR. The sample holds about 250,000 distinct CDR3 sequences, over 9.5% seen once. Sequencing was carried out using blood, either unsorted or a sorted T cell fraction (not recorded which). The receptors come from a male donor with ankylosing spondylitis or in good health (not recorded which).

This clonotype was detected many times. This chain uses TRBV6-4 with TRBJ2-3; D remains unclear. Germline assignment: CDR1 MRHNA and CDR2 SNTAGT. With 3 bases removed from V and 1 base from J, the gap between germline ends came to 8 bases. The CDR3 is made up of 14 amino acids. The CDR3 loop is CASSEDFRTDTQYF. The CDR3 DNA is TGTGCCAGCAGTGAAGATTTTCGCACAGATACGCAGTATTTT.

This clonotype was observed at least ten times. The CDR3 coding sequence is TGTGCCAGCAGCCGGACTCCGGGGGCGGGCGAGCAGTACTTC. This gives the protein CASSRTPGAGEQYF. The chain joins TRBV3-1 to TRBJ2-7; D may correspond to TRBD1 or TRBD2 (6 bases each). V lost 4 bases, J lost 6 bases, and 16 bases lay in between. Germline CDR1 is LGHDT and CDR2 is YNNKEL (reference sequence). The CDR3 length is 14 residues.

This clonotype was recorded many times. The chain is built from TRBV5-5 and TRBJ1-1; D is perhaps TRBD1 (6 bases). The germline CDR1 and CDR2 sequences are SGHKS and YYEKEE (reference sequence). This CDR3 is 13 amino acids long. Trimming took off 3 bases at V and 1 base at J, with 7 bases between the two ends. CDR3 loop: CASSSGQNTEAFF. For the CDR3, the DNA is TGTGCCAGCAGCTCGGGACAGAACACTGAAGCTTTCTTT.

This clonotype was detected many times. The CDR3 sequence is CASSVEGGGNYGYTF. The CDR3 region has the DNA TGTGCCAGCAGCGTAGAAGGAGGGGGAAACTATGGCTACACCTTC. The rearrangement uses TRBV9 and TRBJ1-2; D perhaps matches TRBD1 (6 bases). The V end was cut by 0 bases, the J end by 2 bases, with 11 bases between. The CDR3 runs 15 residues. Germline CDR1 reads SGDLS; CDR2 reads YYNGEE.

This clonotype has ten or more counts. Here the CDR3 DNA reads TGTGCCAGCAGTTTATGGGGCGGGGGGACCTCGGGAAACACCATATATTTT. It encodes CASSLWGGGTSGNTIYF. This sequence joins TRBV12-3 or TRBV12-4 and TRBJ1-3; D may be TRBD1 (5 bases). V was shortened by 2 bases and J by 4 bases, with 18 bases between the two germline ends. The CDR3 loop spans 17 amino acids.

This clonotype was detected a few times. This chain links TRBV7-2 with TRBJ1-2; D is perhaps TRBD1 (5 bases). The V gene's germline CDR1 is SGHTA and CDR2 FQGNSA. The V end was cut by 5 bases, the J end by 5 bases, with 12 bases between. This CDR3 contains 13 residues. In DNA, the CDR3 is TGTGCCAGCAGCCGGGACGGACAATATGGCTACACCTTC. Translated: CASSRDGQYGYTF.

This clonotype was observed many times. The V and J genes are TRBV6-1 and TRBJ1-2; D is possibly TRBD1 (5 bases). The CDR3 loop spans 11 amino acids. The V end was cut by 5 bases, the J end by 6 bases, with 7 bases between. The V gene's germline CDR1 is MNHNS and CDR2 SASEGT. Here the CDR3 DNA reads TGTGCCAGCAGTCTGGGGGATGGCTACACCTTC. It codes for CASSLGDGYTF.

This clonotype was found a few times. This chain uses TRBV29-1 with TRBJ2-5; the D is unclear. The CDR3 has 13 amino acids. Germline CDR1 is SQVTM and CDR2 is ANQGSEA. Between the trimmed V and J ends, which lost 3 bases and 0 bases, there was a span of 8 bases. CDR3 in DNA: TGCAGCGTTGAGGTGCTGTACCAAGAGACCCAGTACTTC. Its translation is CSVEVLYQETQYF.